This note documents a single T cell receptor (beta chain) sequence. The data are from a study of CD8 T cells in Susac syndrome. Germline V gene data show CDR1 as KGHSH and CDR2 as LQKENI. The CDR3 length is 16 residues. Trimming removed 6 bases from V and 1 base from J; junction bases left unmatched: 9. The study sequenced TCR beta in blood CD8+ and CD4+ T cells. Both CD4+ and CD8+ T cells were negatively isolated, and TEMRA cells underwent FACS enrichment. The RNA input was about 0.5 to 1 ug, and it was reverse transcribed with random hexamers. Amplification of the TCR beta CDR3 was carried out by immunoSEQ multiplex PCR, which spanned a total of 54 Vbeta and 13 Jbeta segments. TCRdb redid the calling of the immunoSEQ multiplex PCR reads with MiXCR, one entry per CDR3 protein. The table lists some 150,000 distinct CDR3 sequences, roughly 95% of them singletons.

The rearrangement links TRBV18 to TRBJ2-7; 10 bases line up with TRBD2. Material for sequencing was CD4+ T cells from PBMCs. This receptor was obtained from a human donor in good health. In nucleotides, the CDR3 is TGTGCCAGCTCGCCAATCACTAGCGGGATGTCCTACGAGCAGTACTTC. Translated: CASSPITSGMSYEQYF.